This TCR beta chain was documented in a study of preoperative IRX-2 immunotherapy in early breast cancer. Clones were sequenced by immunoSEQ multiplex PCR, and TCRdb holds only the in-frame ones, with some missing. The sample contains about 19,000 clones, around four fifths of which appear only once. The treatment denotes: preoperative locoregional IRX-2 cytokine immunotherapy. Preoperative locoregional IRX-2 cytokine immunotherapy was tested in the phase Ib source study. The CDR3 totals 14 residues. The germline CDR1 and CDR2 sequences are KGHSH and LQKENI. Between the trimmed V and J ends, which lost 5 bases and 4 bases, there was a span of 14 bases.

This clonotype originated in a human donor with breast cancer. This material consisted of lymph node tissue, taken after IRX-2 immunotherapy. The rearrangement joins TRBV18 to TRBJ1-2, with D unclear. CDR3 in amino acids: CASSGQANFYGYTF. The CDR3 region has the DNA TGTGCCAGCTCAGGGCAGGCTAATTTCTATGGCTACACCTTC.